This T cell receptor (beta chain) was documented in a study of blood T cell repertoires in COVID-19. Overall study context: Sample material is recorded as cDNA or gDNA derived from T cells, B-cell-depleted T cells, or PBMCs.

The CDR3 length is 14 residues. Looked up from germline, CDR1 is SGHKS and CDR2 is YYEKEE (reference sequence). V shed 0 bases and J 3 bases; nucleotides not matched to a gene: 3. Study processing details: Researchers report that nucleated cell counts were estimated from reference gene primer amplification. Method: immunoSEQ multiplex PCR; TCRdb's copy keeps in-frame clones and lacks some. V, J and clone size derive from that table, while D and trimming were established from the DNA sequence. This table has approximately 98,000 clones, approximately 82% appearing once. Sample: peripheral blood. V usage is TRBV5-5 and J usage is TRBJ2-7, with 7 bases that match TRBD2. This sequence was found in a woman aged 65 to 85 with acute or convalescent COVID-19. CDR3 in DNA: TGTGCCAGCAGCTTGGGGACTAGTGGCTACGAGCAGTACGTC. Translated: CASSLGTSGYEQYV.